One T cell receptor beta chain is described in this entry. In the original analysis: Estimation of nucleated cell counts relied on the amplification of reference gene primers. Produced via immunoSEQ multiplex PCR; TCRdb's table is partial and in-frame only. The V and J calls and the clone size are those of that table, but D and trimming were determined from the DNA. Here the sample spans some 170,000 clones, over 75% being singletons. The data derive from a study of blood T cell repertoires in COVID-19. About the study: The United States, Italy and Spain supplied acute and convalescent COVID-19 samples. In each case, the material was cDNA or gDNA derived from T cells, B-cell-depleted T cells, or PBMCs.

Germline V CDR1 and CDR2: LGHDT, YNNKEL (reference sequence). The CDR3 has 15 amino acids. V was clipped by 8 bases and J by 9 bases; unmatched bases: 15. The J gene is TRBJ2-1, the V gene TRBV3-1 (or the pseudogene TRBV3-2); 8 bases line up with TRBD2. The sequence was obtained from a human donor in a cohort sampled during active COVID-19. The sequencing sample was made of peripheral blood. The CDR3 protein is CASCTGPAGVGEQFF. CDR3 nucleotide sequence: TGTGCCAGCTGTACTGGTCCAGCGGGAGTTGGTGAGCAGTTCTTC.